This TCR beta chain was identified in a study of shared clonotypes between healthy human individuals. Study-wide results and limits: Generally, naive subsets (rather than memory subsets) showed larger estimated richness.

About this clone itself: Its specificity is not known.

The data were produced by immunoSEQ multiplex PCR, yet TCRdb's version contains in-frame clones alone and is incomplete. The sample contains hundreds of thousands of clones, 74% of which appear only once. Specimen: memory CD4+ T cells sorted from blood. Subset: CD45RA-negative fraction. The source of this sequence is a man aged 25-45 years in good health.

The CDR3, as DNA: TGTGCCAGCAGGTCCACCCGAAGACTAACTGTTTACGAGCAGTACTTC. Translated: CASRSTRRLTVYEQYF. This chain joins TRBV14 and TRBJ2-7; possibly TRBD2 for D (5 bases). The CDR3 is 16 amino acids. Per the germline V gene, CDR1 is SGHDN and CDR2 is FVKESK. V dropped 6 bases and J dropped 4 bases, with 22 bases sitting between them.